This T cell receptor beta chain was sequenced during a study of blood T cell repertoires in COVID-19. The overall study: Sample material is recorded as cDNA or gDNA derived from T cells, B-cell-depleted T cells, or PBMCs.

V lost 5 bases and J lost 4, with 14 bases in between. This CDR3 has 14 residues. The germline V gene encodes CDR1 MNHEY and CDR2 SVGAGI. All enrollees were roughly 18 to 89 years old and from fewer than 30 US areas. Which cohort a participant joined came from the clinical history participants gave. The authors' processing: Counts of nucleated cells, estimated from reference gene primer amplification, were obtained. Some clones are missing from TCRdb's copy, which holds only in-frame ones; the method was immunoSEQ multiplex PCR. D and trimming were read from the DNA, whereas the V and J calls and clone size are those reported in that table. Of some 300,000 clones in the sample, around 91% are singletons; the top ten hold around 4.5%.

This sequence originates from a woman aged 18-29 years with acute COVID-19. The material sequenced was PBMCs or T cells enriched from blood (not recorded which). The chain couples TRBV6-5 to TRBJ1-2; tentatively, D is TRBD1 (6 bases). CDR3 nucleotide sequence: TGTGCCAGCAGTCTACAGGGAGGGGGCTATGGCTACACCTTC. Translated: CASSLQGGGYGYTF.